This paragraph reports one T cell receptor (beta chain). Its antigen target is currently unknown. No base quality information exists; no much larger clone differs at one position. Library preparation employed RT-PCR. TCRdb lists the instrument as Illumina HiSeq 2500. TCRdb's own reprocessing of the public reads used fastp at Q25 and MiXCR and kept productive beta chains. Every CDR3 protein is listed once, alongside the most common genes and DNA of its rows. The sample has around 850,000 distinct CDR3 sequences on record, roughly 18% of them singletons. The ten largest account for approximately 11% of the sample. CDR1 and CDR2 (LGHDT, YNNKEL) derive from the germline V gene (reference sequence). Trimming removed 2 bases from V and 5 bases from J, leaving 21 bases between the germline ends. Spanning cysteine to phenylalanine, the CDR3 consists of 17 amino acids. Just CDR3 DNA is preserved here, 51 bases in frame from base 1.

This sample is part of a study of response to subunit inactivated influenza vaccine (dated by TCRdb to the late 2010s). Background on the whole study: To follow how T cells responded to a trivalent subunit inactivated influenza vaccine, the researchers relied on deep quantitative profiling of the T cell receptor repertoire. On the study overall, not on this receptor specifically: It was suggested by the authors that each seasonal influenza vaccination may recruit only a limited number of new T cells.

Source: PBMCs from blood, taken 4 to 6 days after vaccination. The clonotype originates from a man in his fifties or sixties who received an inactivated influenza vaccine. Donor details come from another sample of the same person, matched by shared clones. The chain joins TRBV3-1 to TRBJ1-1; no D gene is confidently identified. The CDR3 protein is CASSQRAEGPPWTEAFF. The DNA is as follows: TGTGCCAGCAGCCAAAGGGCGGAGGGCCCCCCGTGGACTGAAGCTTTCTTT.